This T cell receptor beta chain was profiled in a study of OX40 agonist ivuxolimab in advanced cancers. Background on the study: Hepatocellular carcinoma, melanoma, renal cell or head and neck cancer was diagnosed in the dose-escalation patients.

Between the trimmed V and J ends, which lost 0 bases and 6 bases, there was a span of 6 bases. Germline V gene data show CDR1 as SGDLS and CDR2 as YYNGEE. This CDR3 spans 13 amino acids. Sequencing used immunoSEQ multiplex PCR; TCRdb keeps in-frame clones, though not all of them. Among under 90,000 clones listed, roughly 91% were seen once. The source is an adult with an advanced solid tumor such as melanoma, head and neck, liver or kidney cancer. Material: CD4+ or CD8+ T cells sorted from blood, obtained in a trial of the OX40 agonist ivuxolimab. This rearrangement joins TRBV9 to TRBJ2-2, with D unclear. DNA for the CDR3: TGTGCCAGCAGCGTAGTCATCTCCGGGGAGCTGTTTTTT. The encoded protein is CASSVVISGELFF. The full variable domain, in which reference TRBV9 and TRBJ2-2 provide the parts outside the CDR3, is DSGVTQTPKHLITATGQRVTLRCSPRSGDLSVYWYQQSLDQGLQFLIQYYNGEERAKGNILERFSAQQFPDLHSELNLSSLELGDSALYFCASSVVISGELFFGEGSRLTVL.